This TCR beta chain was retrieved from a study of tumor-infiltrating lymphocytes in primary liver carcinoma. They got blood RNA out of unsorted whole blood and also pulled out germline DNA. Those patients suffered from chronic HBV infection and were treatment-naive. From about 0.5 ug of total RNA, TCR beta-specific cDNA was reverse-transcribed using a constant-region primer. Slightly modified ARM-PCR served as the procedure for the TCR beta libraries. These libraries came from three rounds of nested multiplex PCR. Amplification in the first two PCR rounds was performed using TRBV1-TRBV30 forward primers and a C-beta reverse primer for roughly 9 cycles each. From the multiplex PCR reads, TCRdb called clonotypes with MiXCR, one entry per CDR3 protein. The profile shows 310,000 or so distinct CDR3 sequences, almost 65% of them singletons. Germline V gene sequence: CDR1 SGHAT, CDR2 FQNNGV. V shed 5 bases and J shed 7 bases, with 17 bases lying between them. This CDR3 is built from 14 residues.

Sequenced: peripheral blood. The chain combines TRBV11-2 with TRBJ2-5; D may be TRBD2 (7 bases). The sequence was obtained from a man in his forties or fifties with primary liver carcinoma and hepatitis B virus infection. The CDR3 sequence: CASSPRGDKPTQYF. CDR3 nucleotides: TGTGCCAGCAGCCCACGGGGGGACAAGCCGACCCAGTACTTC. The full variable domain, completed using reference TRBV11-2 and TRBJ2-5, is EAGVAQSPRYKIIEKRQSVAFWCNPISGHATLYWYQQILGQGPKLLIQFQNNGVVDDSQLPKDRFSAERLKGVDSTLKIQPAKLEDSAVYLCASSPRGDKPTQYFGPGTRLLVL.